This T cell receptor beta chain came from a study of beta chain features in type 1 diabetes. This clone was detected only a few times. Its target is unknown. This CDR3 has 13 amino acids. Germline V gene data show CDR1 as MNHNS and CDR2 as SASEGT. V lost 8 bases, J lost 3 bases, and 6 bases stayed unmatched. Points from the study as a whole: The question of HLA type influencing TCRB rearrangement was one that remained unresolved here. Type 1 diabetes patients had moderately but significantly shorter TCRB CDR3s in all four CD4+ subsets. Researchers reported that naive, central memory and Treg TCRB repertoires appeared more similar in patients than in healthy donors.

Sequenced material consisted of expressed TCRB transcripts (all of the isolated RNA was reverse transcribed). Assay: immunoSEQ multiplex PCR; the TCRdb copy retains only in-frame clones and omits some. The sample includes 330,000 or so clones, around a fifth of them seen just once. It was via CD45RO/CCR7/CD25/CD127/CD95/CD27 that CD4+ naive, central memory, regulatory and stem cell-like memory cells were sorted. This sequence was found in a woman between 18 and 29 years old in good health. Source material: naive CD4+ T cells from blood. This chain connects TRBV6-1 to TRBJ2-7, with TRBD2 matching 8 bases. CDR3 sequence (DNA): TGTGCCAGCGGGCTTAGCGGGGTCTACGAGCAGTACTTC. It specifies CASGLSGVYEQYF.